A single sample gave rise to the 3 T cell receptor beta chains below, sequenced in a study of liver allograft versus peripheral blood T cells. The overall study: Hepatic allograft T cell receptor repertoires were evaluated relative to those present in recipients' peripheral blood.

TCRdb redid the calling of the reads with MiXCR, one entry per CDR3 protein. The data contain over 10,000 distinct CDR3 sequences, approximately 17% of them seen just once; the ten biggest clones take up under 15%. The receptors originated from a human patient who had a liver transplant. Some T cells may be supplied by the graft donor.

At least ten counts were recorded for this clonotype. The chain uses TRBV24-1 and TRBJ2-5; D is ambiguous. This CDR3 is built from 15 residues. V dropped 3 bases and J dropped 2 bases, with 12 bases sitting between them. Germline values: CDR1 KGHDR, CDR2 SFDVKD. The CDR3 spells CATSDRQPLQETQYF. The DNA for the CDR3 is TGTGCCACCAGTGATCGTCAACCCTTACAAGAGACCCAGTACTTC.

In its sample, this clonotype was seen many times. The V gene is TRBV6-1, the J gene TRBJ1-1; D is ambiguous. This CDR3 is 12 amino acids long. Per the germline V gene, CDR1 is MNHNS and CDR2 is SASEGT. The V gene lost 5 bases and the J gene lost 0 bases, with 4 bases spanning the gap. In nucleotides, the CDR3 is TGTGCCAGCAGTCGACTGAACACTGAAGCTTTCTTT. Its protein product is CASSRLNTEAFF.

The CDR3 sequence: CASSLAGDGTEAFF. The CDR3 DNA reads as TGTGCCAGCAGTTTAGCGGGGGACGGCACTGAAGCTTTCTTT. The V and J genes are TRBV27 and TRBJ1-1; maybe TRBD1 (5 bases). This CDR3 contains 14 residues. Germline V CDR1 and CDR2: MNHEY, SMNVEV (reference sequence). V lost 2 bases and J 4 bases, leaving 11 bases between the germline ends.